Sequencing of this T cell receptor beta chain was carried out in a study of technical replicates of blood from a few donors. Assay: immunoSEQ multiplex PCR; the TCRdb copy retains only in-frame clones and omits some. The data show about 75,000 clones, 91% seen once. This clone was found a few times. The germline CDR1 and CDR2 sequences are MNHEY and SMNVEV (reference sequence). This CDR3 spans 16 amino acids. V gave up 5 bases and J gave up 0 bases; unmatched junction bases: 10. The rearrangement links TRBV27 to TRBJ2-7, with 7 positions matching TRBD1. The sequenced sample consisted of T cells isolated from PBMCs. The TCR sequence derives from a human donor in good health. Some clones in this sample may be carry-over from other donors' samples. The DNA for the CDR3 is TGTGCCAGCAGTCCATCCGGGACAGTGCGCTCCTACGAGCAGTACTTC. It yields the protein CASSPSGTVRSYEQYF.